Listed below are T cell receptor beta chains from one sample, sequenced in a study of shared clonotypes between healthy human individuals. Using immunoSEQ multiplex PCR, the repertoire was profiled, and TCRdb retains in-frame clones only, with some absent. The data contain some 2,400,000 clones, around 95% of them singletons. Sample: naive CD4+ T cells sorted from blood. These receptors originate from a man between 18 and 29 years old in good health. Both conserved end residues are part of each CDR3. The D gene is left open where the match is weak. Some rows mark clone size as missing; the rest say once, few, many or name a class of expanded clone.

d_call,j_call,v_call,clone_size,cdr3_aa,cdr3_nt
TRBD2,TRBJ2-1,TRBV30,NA,CAWKFRRLAWDNEQFF,TGTGCCTGGAAATTTAGGCGACTAGCGTGGGACAATGAGCAGTTCTTC
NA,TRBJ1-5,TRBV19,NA,CASSIGGSNSNQPQHF,TGTGCCAGTAGTATCGGGGGCAGTAATAGCAATCAGCCCCAGCATTTT
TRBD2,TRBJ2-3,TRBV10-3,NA,CAISGKTSGDTQYF,TGTGCCATCAGCGGGAAGACTAGCGGGGATACGCAGTATTTT
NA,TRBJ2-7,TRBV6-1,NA,CASSRDTRYEQYF,TGTGCCAGCAGTAGGGACACCCGCTACGAGCAGTACTTC
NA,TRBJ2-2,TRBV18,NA,CASSPAFLDTGELFF,TGTGCCAGCTCACCTGCGTTTTTGGACACCGGGGAGCTGTTTTTT
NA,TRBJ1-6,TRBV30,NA,CAWSVTGSNSPLHF,TGTGCCTGGAGTGTAACAGGGTCTAATTCACCCCTCCACTTT
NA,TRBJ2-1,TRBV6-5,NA,CASTRGKLDEQFF,TGTGCCAGCACACGGGGGAAACTGGATGAGCAGTTCTTC
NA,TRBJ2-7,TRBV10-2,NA,CASTGRIPGGPLSYEQYF,TGCGCCAGCACTGGACGTATTCCAGGTGGACCCCTATCCTACGAGCAGTACTTC
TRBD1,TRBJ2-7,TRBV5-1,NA,CASSSRRDRGNYEQYF,TGCGCCAGCAGCTCCCGCCGGGACAGGGGTAATTACGAGCAGTACTTC
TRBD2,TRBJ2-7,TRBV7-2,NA,CASSHRTSGTYEQYF,TGTGCCAGCAGCCATAGGACTAGCGGAACCTACGAGCAGTACTTC
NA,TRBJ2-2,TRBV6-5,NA,CASSRGETGELFF,TGTGCCAGCAGCAGGGGGGAGACCGGGGAGCTGTTTTTT
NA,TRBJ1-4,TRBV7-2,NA,CASSLGRAGEKLFF,TGTGCCAGCAGCTTAGGCAGGGCCGGGGAAAAACTGTTTTTT
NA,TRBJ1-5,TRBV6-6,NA,CASRNRDGQPQHF,TGTGCCAGCAGAAACAGGGACGGTCAGCCCCAGCATTTT
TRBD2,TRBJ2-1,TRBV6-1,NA,CASRELAGGYNEQFF,TGTGCCAGCAGGGAACTAGCGGGGGGGTATAATGAGCAGTTCTTC
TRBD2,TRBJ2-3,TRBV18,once,CASSRTSGGAGDTQYF,TGTGCCAGCTCACGAACTAGCGGGGGGGCTGGAGATACGCAGTATTTT
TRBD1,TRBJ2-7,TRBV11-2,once,CASSLVRGQGAIYEQYF,TGTGCCAGCAGCTTAGTCCGGGGACAGGGCGCGATCTACGAGCAGTACTTC
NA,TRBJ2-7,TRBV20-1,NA,CSSRTAHEQYF,TGCAGTTCGAGAACAGCCCACGAGCAGTACTTC
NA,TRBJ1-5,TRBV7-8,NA,CASSLRDDSNQPQHF,TGTGCCAGCAGCTTGCGGGACGATAGCAATCAGCCCCAGCATTTT
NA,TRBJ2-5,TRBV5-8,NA,CASSFYWIQETQYF,TGTGCCAGCAGCTTTTACTGGATCCAAGAGACCCAGTACTTC
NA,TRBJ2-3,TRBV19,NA,CASSRGEGSWGDTQYF,TGTGCCAGTAGTCGGGGTGAGGGGAGCTGGGGAGATACGCAGTATTTT